This entry lists 19 T cell receptor beta chains sequenced from one sample in a study of shared clonotypes between healthy human individuals. Clones were read by immunoSEQ multiplex PCR, and TCRdb kept only the in-frame ones, dropping some. The sample holds some 790,000 clones, 72% seen once. Sequenced input: memory CD4+ T cells sorted from blood. The subset here: CD45RA-negative fraction. All receptors come from a woman under 40 in good health.

The rearrangement links TRBV7-8 to TRBJ1-4; D is ambiguous. Germline-derived CDR1 and CDR2 are SGHVS and FQNEAQ. There are 16 residues in the CDR3. V was trimmed by 5 bases and J by 0 bases, leaving 13 bases between them. The CDR3 coding sequence is TGTGCCAGCAGCGCCCACAGAGTTGCAACTAATGAAAAACTGTTTTTT. Its protein product is CASSAHRVATNEKLFF.

The rearrangement links TRBV27 to TRBJ2-3; a possible D gene is TRBD2 (6 bases). The CDR3 runs 15 residues. Per the germline V gene, CDR1 is MNHEY and CDR2 is SMNVEV (reference sequence). The V end was cut by 4 bases, the J end by 3 bases, with 14 bases between. The CDR3 spells CASSSWGEPTDTQYF. DNA of the CDR3: TGTGCCAGCAGTTCTTGGGGGGAGCCTACAGATACGCAGTATTTT.

As for this clone: One end of the junction varies from germline; a read error may be responsible. The chain links TRBV27 to TRBJ2-5, with 7 nucleotides matching TRBD1. The germline gives CDR1 MNHEY, CDR2 SMNVEV (reference sequence). The CDR3 spans 11 residues. CDR3: CASSSGTAVNF. DNA of the CDR3: TGTGCCAGCAGTTCTGGGACAGCAGTTAACTTC.

The count of this clone is one. The chain has TRBV29-1 and TRBJ1-5; D not resolved. Germline CDR1 is SQVTM and CDR2 is ANQGSEA. The CDR3 spans 13 residues. V lost 3 bases, J lost 2 bases, and 8 bases lay in between. CDR3 amino acids: CSVEGPGNQPQHF. CDR3 coding DNA: TGCAGCGTTGAGGGCCCAGGCAATCAGCCCCAGCATTTT.

The V gene is TRBV5-8, the J gene TRBJ1-5; maybe TRBD1 (5 bases). The germline gives CDR1 SGHTS, CDR2 YDEGEE. The CDR3 contains 16 residues. Trimming stripped 4 bases from V and 0 bases from J, with 14 bases between. CDR3 protein: CASSPSGSYSNQPQHF. Written as DNA, the CDR3 is TGTGCCAGCAGCCCCTCAGGGTCCTATAGCAATCAGCCCCAGCATTTT.

The chain carries TRBV5-5 and TRBJ2-7; TRBD2 aligns across 12 bases. Germline CDR1 is SGHKS and CDR2 is YYEKEE (reference sequence). CDR3 length: 14 amino acids. The trim removed 6 bases at V and 5 bases at J, leaving 6 bases unmatched. This CDR3 reads CASILAGGPHEQYF. DNA of the CDR3: TGTGCCAGCATCCTAGCGGGAGGGCCCCACGAGCAGTACTTC. The variable domain in full, with the rest retrieved from reference TRBV5-5 and TRBJ2-7, is DAGVTQSPTHLIKTRGQQVTLRCSPISGHKSVSWYQQVLGQGPQFIFQYYEKEERGRGNFPDRFSARQFPNYSSELNVNALLLGDSALYLCASILAGGPHEQYFGPGTRLTVT.

The gene calls are TRBV5-1 and TRBJ2-3, with a tentative D call TRBD1 (5 bases). The length of the CDR3 is 16 residues. Trimming stripped 0 bases from V and 6 bases from J, with 17 bases between. CDR1 and CDR2 from the germline V gene are SGHRS and YFSETQ. The DNA for the CDR3 is TGCGCCAGCAGCTTGGACCGGTGGGGCCTCGCGGATACGCAGTATTTT. Protein sequence: CASSLDRWGLADTQYF.

This clone was observed a single time. The chain uses TRBV5-1 and TRBJ1-3; perhaps TRBD1 as D (6 bases). Germline CDR1 SGHRS, CDR2 YFSETQ. This CDR3 comprises 15 residues. Trimming removed 6 bases at V and 2 bases at J, with 15 bases between. In nucleotides, the CDR3 is TGCGCCAGCACCCAGACAGGTTCCACTGGAAACACCATATATTTT. Translation: CASTQTGSTGNTIYF.

This clone was counted at least ten times. The chain couples TRBV7-9 to TRBJ1-1; D is unclear. The V end lost 1 base, the J end lost 1 base, and 7 bases lay between the germline ends. The CDR3 consists of 14 residues. Germline loops: CDR1 SEHNR, CDR2 FQNEAQ (reference sequence). The CDR3 reads CASSLDLANTEAFF. Here the CDR3 DNA reads TGTGCCAGCAGCTTAGACCTGGCGAACACTGAAGCTTTCTTT. Full variable domain (outside the CDR3, taken from reference TRBV7-9 and TRBJ1-1): DTGVSQNPRHKITKRGQNVTFRCDPISEHNRLYWYRQTLGQGPEFLTYFQNEAQLEKSRLLSDRFSAERPKGSFSTLEIQRTEQGDSAMYLCASSLDLANTEAFFGQGTRLTVV.

The chain recombines TRBV21-1 with TRBJ2-1; TRBD2, as called in the table, went unchecked against the DNA. TRBV21-1 is a pseudogene. CDR3 size: 15 residues. CDR3 residues: CASSKVAGDQFKQFF. The CDR3 region has the DNA TGTGCCAGCAGCAAAGTAGCGGGAGATCAATTTAAGCAGTTCTTC.

This clone showed up just once. The V and J genes are TRBV27 and TRBJ2-2, with D hard to call. The CDR3 consists of 16 residues. Germline loops: CDR1 MNHEY, CDR2 SMNVEV (reference sequence). V was clipped by 9 bases and J by 2 bases, with 19 bases between them. The CDR3 region has the DNA TGTGCCAGTGCGGTACCCAAAGCCCTTAACACCGGGGAGCTGTTTTTT. Translating gives CASAVPKALNTGELFF.

V and J are TRBV18 and TRBJ2-5; 11 nucleotides align to TRBD2. The J call is doubtful: the DNA matches TRBJ2-7 better. Germline V gene sequence: CDR1 KGHSH, CDR2 LQKENI. The CDR3 spans 14 residues. This CDR3 is CASSSGTSGYEQYF. Written as DNA, the CDR3 is TGTGCCAGCTCATCCGGGACTAGCGGCTACGAGCAGTACTTC.

The chain uses TRBV6-1 and TRBJ2-7, with D maybe TRBD1 (5 bases). Trimming took off 1 base at V and 9 bases at J, with 13 bases between the two ends. Germline loops: CDR1 MNHNS, CDR2 SASEGT. The CDR3 contains 13 residues. The CDR3 nucleotides are TGTGCCAGCAGTGAAGACAGGCAGCGTCGGCAGTACTTC. Encoded protein: CASSEDRQRRQYF.

This clone has just a few counts. This sample also contains other DNA sequences that code for the same CDR3. This chain joins TRBV28 and TRBJ1-2; 7 nucleotides match TRBD1. This CDR3 is built from 15 residues. Germline loops: CDR1 MDHEN, CDR2 SYDVKM. The ends lost 2 bases at V and 1 base at J; junction bases unmatched: 4. The CDR3 DNA reads TGTGCCAGCAGTTTACGGGACAGCCTTAACTATGGCTACACCTTC. Protein: CASSLRDSLNYGYTF.

The CDR3 DNA reads TGCGCCAGCAGCCTCCGACAGGGCGAAAAACTGTTTTTT. As protein: CASSLRQGEKLFF. The gene calls are TRBV5-1 and TRBJ1-4, with 7 bases aligning to TRBD1. Trimming at V came to 4 bases and at J to 8 bases, leaving 5 bases not matched to a gene. CDR1 and CDR2 from the germline V gene are SGHRS and YFSETQ. The CDR3 consists of 13 residues.

CDR3 sequence: CASSPGTGLNTGELFF. CDR3 in DNA: TGTGCCAGCTCACCCGGGACAGGACTGAACACCGGGGAGCTGTTTTTT. V gene TRBV18 combines with J gene TRBJ2-2; 8 positions match TRBD1. CDR3 length equals 16 residues. Germline lookup yields CDR1 KGHSH and CDR2 LQKENI. The V and J ends lost 3 bases and 1 base, in that order; junction bases with no gene match: 4. Using reference TRBV18 and TRBJ2-2 for the parts outside the CDR3, the full variable domain is NAGVMQNPRHLVRRRGQEARLRCSPMKGHSHVYWYRQLPEEGLKFMVYLQKENIIDESGMPKERFSAEFPKEGPSILRIQQVVRGDSAAYFCASSPGTGLNTGELFFGEGSRLTVL.

V is TRBV7-7 and J is TRBJ2-6, with unresolved D. Germline CDR1 and CDR2: SSHAT and FNYEAQ (reference sequence). The germline V and J ends were trimmed by 5 bases and 5 bases, with 19 bases remaining between them. The CDR3 is 17 amino acids. The CDR3 DNA follows: TGTGCCAGCAGCGGTATCGAGCCACAAAGTCGGGCCAACGTCCTGACTTTC. Translation: CASSGIEPQSRANVLTF.

The chain uses TRBV18 and TRBJ2-1; maybe TRBD2 (6 bases). This CDR3 contains 17 residues. Germline loops: CDR1 KGHSH, CDR2 LQKENI. Trimming took off 4 bases at V and 7 bases at J, with 23 bases between the two ends. This CDR3 is CASSRTLLTGVGNEQFF. The CDR3 nucleotides are TGTGCCAGCTCACGGACCTTGCTGACGGGAGTTGGTAATGAGCAGTTCTTC.

This clone was recorded only once. V usage is TRBV6-6 and J usage is TRBJ1-1; D might be TRBD1 (5 bases). The CDR3 is 16 amino acids. V lost 11 bases, J lost 1 base, and 23 bases lay in between. Germline assignment: CDR1 MNHNY and CDR2 SVGAGI (reference sequence). In DNA, the CDR3 is TGTGCCGCCGGCGCACAGTCGGGGGGAAAGAACACTGAAGCTTTCTTT. It translates to CAAGAQSGGKNTEAFF.